One and the same sample provided the 30 T cell receptor beta chains below, sequenced in a study of blood T cell repertoires in COVID-19. Here immunoSEQ multiplex PCR was the method, and the copy in TCRdb shows in-frame clones only, minus some. Of tens of thousands of clones detected, roughly 86% appear once; the ten largest clones hold approximately 12%. The source material was peripheral blood. These receptors were collected from a human donor in a cohort sampled during active COVID-19.

This sequence joins TRBV5-1 and TRBJ1-2; possible D gene TRBD1, 6 bases. The CDR3 is 14 residues long. Germline V CDR1 and CDR2: SGHRS, YFSETQ. V shed 2 bases and J shed 6 bases, with 14 bases lying between them. The CDR3 bases are TGCGCCAGCAGCTTCTCTCCAGGGGACCATGGCTACACCTTC. Its translation: CASSFSPGDHGYTF.

The chain links TRBV5-1 to TRBJ2-3, with TRBD2 as a possible D gene (7 bases). Trimming took 7 bases from V and 2 from J, leaving 20 bases between them. Germline CDR1 reads SGHRS; CDR2 reads YFSETQ. The CDR3 is made up of 16 amino acids. The CDR3 region has the DNA TGCGCCAGCGGGAGGGGAATCGGGGGCCCCACAGATACGCAGTATTTT. It codes for CASGRGIGGPTDTQYF.

This clone came up once. The DNA for the CDR3 is TGTGCCAGCAGCGCCCAGAGACTAGGCTCAGATACGCAGTATTTT. Protein sequence: CASSAQRLGSDTQYF. This sequence joins TRBV9 and TRBJ2-3; maybe TRBD2 (6 bases). V was trimmed by 3 bases and J by 4 bases, leaving 15 bases between them. There are 15 residues in the CDR3. The germline CDR1 and CDR2 sequences are SGDLS and YYNGEE.

The chain is built from TRBV9 and TRBJ2-3; TRBD2 is a possible D gene (6 bases). V was pared by 3 bases and J by 5 bases, with 22 bases between. The CDR3 is 17 amino acids. Germline V gene sequence: CDR1 SGDLS, CDR2 YYNGEE. The CDR3 DNA is TGTGCCAGCAGCGCACCCGCAGGCGGAGGGTCACTAGATACGCAGTATTTT. Encoded protein: CASSAPAGGGSLDTQYF.

The rearrangement joins TRBV9 to TRBJ1-3; no clear D. Germline V gene sequence: CDR1 SGDLS, CDR2 YYNGEE. The CDR3 runs to 16 residues. The V end was cut by 1 base, the J end by 5 bases, with 16 bases between. The CDR3 region is CASSVLGEAPRNTIYF. In nucleotides, the CDR3 is TGTGCCAGCAGCGTATTAGGTGAGGCGCCTAGAAACACCATATATTTT.

This rearrangement joins TRBV27 to TRBJ2-1; D possibly corresponds to TRBD1 (5 bases). The CDR3 contains 14 residues. The germline CDR1 and CDR2 sequences are MNHEY and SMNVEV (reference sequence). V dropped 2 bases and J dropped 6 bases, with 11 bases sitting between them. The CDR3 DNA sequence: TGTGCCAGCAGTTTAAGGGGTGTAGGCAATGAGCAGTTCTTC. Translated, it gives CASSLRGVGNEQFF.

The J gene is TRBJ2-1, the V gene TRBV20-1, with D perhaps TRBD2 (5 bases). Trimming pared 3 bases from V and 0 bases from J, leaving 9 bases between. Germline V gives CDR1 DFQATT, CDR2 SNEGSKA (reference sequence). This CDR3 has 14 residues. The CDR3 DNA reads TGCAGTGCTAGTCTAGCAGGCTCCTACAATGAGCAGTTCTTC. It translates to CSASLAGSYNEQFF.

The V call is TRBV28, the J call TRBJ1-6; D not resolved. Deletions cut 6 bases from V and 0 bases from J, with 12 bases between. The CDR3 is 16 residues long. Germline-derived CDR1 and CDR2 are MDHEN and SYDVKM. This CDR3 is CASSLPRSSYNSPLHF. The CDR3 DNA reads TGTGCCAGCAGCCTCCCCCGGAGCTCCTATAATTCACCCCTCCACTTT.

The gene calls are TRBV7-2 and TRBJ2-1, with 16 bases identical to TRBD2. The CDR3 consists of 17 residues. The V gene end was trimmed by 5 bases and the J gene end by 7 bases; junction bases not matched to a gene: 8. Germline V gives CDR1 SGHTA, CDR2 FQGNSA. The CDR3 is CASSPGGTSGGGNEQFF. The CDR3, as DNA: TGTGCCAGCAGCCCCGGAGGGACTAGCGGGGGGGGTAATGAGCAGTTCTTC.

J is TRBJ2-2 and V is TRBV13; D remains unclear. Germline loops: CDR1 PRHDT, CDR2 FYEKMQ (reference sequence). V gave up 5 bases and J gave up 5 bases, with 12 bases separating them. CDR3 length: 14 residues. The CDR3 nucleotides are TGTGCCAGCAGCCGGTTTCTCTCGACCGGGGAGCTGTTTTTT. Its translation is CASSRFLSTGELFF.

The chain is built from TRBV21-1 and TRBJ1-6. TRBV21-1 is noted as a pseudogene. This CDR3 has 13 amino acids. CDR3 region: CASSNLGLSPLHF. CDR3 DNA: TGTGCCAGCAGCAACTTAGGACTGTCACCCCTCCACTTT.

This clone appeared a few times. V usage is TRBV29-1 and J usage is TRBJ2-1; D is possibly TRBD2 (5 bases). This CDR3 spans 14 amino acids. Germline assignment: CDR1 SQVTM and CDR2 ANQGSEA. V shed 5 bases and J shed 4 bases, with 15 bases lying between them. The CDR3 reads CSVSSGSYYNEQFF. CDR3 nucleotides: TGCAGCGTTTCATCGGGGAGCTATTACAATGAGCAGTTCTTC.

Only one count was recorded for this clone. J is TRBJ2-3 and V is TRBV5-6; 7 bases fit TRBD2. Germline trimming cut 2 bases from V and 5 bases from J; bases unmatched to any gene: 8. CDR1 and CDR2 (germline): SGHDT, YYEEEE. This CDR3 is 15 amino acids long. In nucleotides, the CDR3 is TGTGCCAGCAGCTTAAAATATACGGGGGGAGATACGCAGTATTTT. It translates to CASSLKYTGGDTQYF.

Comments on this clone: At one end the junction does not follow the germline gene, possibly because of a read error. This chain connects TRBV5-4 to TRBJ1-3, with 8 bases identical to TRBD1. This CDR3 is built from 15 residues. Germline-derived CDR1 and CDR2 are SGHNT and YYREEE (reference sequence). CDR3 coding DNA: TGTGCCAGCAGTTTGGACAGGGACACAGGAAACACCATATATTTT. Its translation: CASSLDRDTGNTIYF. The full variable domain, in which reference TRBV5-4 and TRBJ1-3 provide the parts outside the CDR3, is ETGVTQSPTHLIKTRGQQVTLRCSSQSGHNTVSWYQQALGQGPQFIFQYYREEENGRGNFPPRFSGLQFPNYSSELNVNALELDDSALYLCASSLDRDTGNTIYFGEGSWLTVV.

Only one count was recorded for this clone. The gene calls are TRBV7-9 and TRBJ2-6; possibly TRBD2 for D (5 bases). CDR1 and CDR2 from the germline V gene are SEHNR and FQNEAQ (reference sequence). This CDR3 has 16 residues. V was cut by 2 bases and J by 3 bases, with 11 bases left in between. The CDR3 region is CASSLYWAGGANVLTF. CDR3 in DNA: TGTGCCAGCAGCTTATACTGGGCGGGTGGGGCCAACGTCCTGACTTTC.

This clone occurred once. The V gene is TRBV7-2, the J gene TRBJ1-1, with a tentative D call TRBD1 (5 bases). From germline, CDR1 is SGHTA and CDR2 FQGNSA. The CDR3 extends over 15 amino acids. V lost 1 base and J lost 1, with 10 bases in between. The chain's CDR3 is CASSLGAGPNTEAFF. CDR3 coding DNA: TGTGCCAGCAGCTTAGGGGCGGGACCGAACACTGAAGCTTTCTTT. Together with reference TRBV7-2 and TRBJ1-1, the CDR3 gives the full variable domain: GAGVSQSPSNKVTEKGKDVELRCDPISGHTALYWYRQSLGQGLEFLIYFQGNSAPDKSGLPSDRFSAERTGGSVSTLTIQRTQQEDSAVYLCASSLGAGPNTEAFFGQGTRLTVV.

The DNA for the CDR3 is TGCGCCAGCAGTCACCTGGACAGAAGCTCCTACGAGCAGTACTTC. Translated, it gives CASSHLDRSSYEQYF. This rearrangement joins TRBV23-1 to TRBJ2-7; TRBD1 might be the D (6 bases). TRBV23-1 is an ORF, with its function uncertain. Between the trimmed V and J ends, which lost 3 bases and 0 bases, there was a span of 12 bases. This CDR3 spans 15 amino acids.

CDR3 protein: CASTPRVAGQNEQFF. The CDR3 nucleotides are TGTGCCAGCACCCCTAGAGTAGCGGGGCAAAATGAGCAGTTCTTC. The V gene is TRBV7-6, the J gene TRBJ2-1, with TRBD2 matching over 8 bases. The V gene end was trimmed by 7 bases and the J gene end by 7 bases; junction bases not matched to a gene: 12. Germline assignment: CDR1 SGHVS and CDR2 FNYEAQ. The CDR3 has 15 residues.

The chain joins TRBV7-8 to TRBJ2-7; 7 positions match TRBD2. This CDR3 spans 17 amino acids. In germline, CDR1 is SGHVS, CDR2 FQNEAQ. V gave up 5 bases and J gave up 9 bases; unmatched junction bases: 22. CDR3 nucleotides: TGTGCCAGCAGCCCGCGGGGGAGGGCGGGGGTCCTTACCGGGCAGTACTTC. It is translated as CASSPRGRAGVLTGQYF.

The V call is TRBV5-1, the J call TRBJ1-2; tentative D call: TRBD1 (6 bases). Germline loops: CDR1 SGHRS, CDR2 YFSETQ. The CDR3 consists of 13 residues. The V end was cut by 4 bases, the J end by 4 bases, with 11 bases between. The chain's CDR3 is CASSPDSPYGYTF. The DNA for the CDR3 is TGCGCCAGCAGCCCGGACAGTCCCTATGGCTACACCTTC.

Only one count was recorded for this clone. This chain uses TRBV6-4 with TRBJ1-5; 7 bases match TRBD1. With 5 bases clipped from V and 4 bases from J, the junction kept 5 bases outside the gene matches. Germline V CDR1 and CDR2: MRHNA, SNTAGT. This CDR3 contains 14 residues. CDR3 coding DNA: TGTGCCAGCAGTCCAGGGGGTGAGAATCAGCCCCAGCATTTT. Translating it yields CASSPGGENQPQHF.

J is TRBJ2-5 and V is TRBV25-1; tentative D call: TRBD2 (6 bases). The V gene lost 5 bases and the J gene lost 7 bases, with 8 bases spanning the gap. Germline CDR1 and CDR2: MGHDK and SYGVNS. The CDR3 extends over 11 amino acids. The CDR3 DNA is TGTGCCAGCAGTCCCGGGGGGACCCAGTACTTC. It codes for CASSPGGTQYF.

This rearrangement joins TRBV27 to TRBJ2-2, with D tentatively TRBD1 (5 bases). Trimming pared 5 bases from V and 1 base from J, leaving 11 bases between. Germline lookup yields CDR1 MNHEY and CDR2 SMNVEV (reference sequence). This CDR3 comprises 15 residues. DNA of the CDR3: TGTGCCAGCAGTCTCCTAGGACAGAACACCGGGGAGCTGTTTTTT. Translation gives CASSLLGQNTGELFF.

This clone was found once. The genes are TRBV20-1 and TRBJ1-3, with unresolved D. V lost 3 bases to trimming and J lost 0 bases, with 18 bases between them. Per germline, CDR1 DFQATT and CDR2 SNEGSKA (reference sequence). The CDR3 is made up of 17 amino acids. The CDR3 loop reads CSASSPRMGASGNTIYF. The DNA for the CDR3 is TGCAGTGCTAGTAGCCCTCGGATGGGAGCCTCTGGAAACACCATATATTTT.

This sequence joins TRBV25-1 and TRBJ2-2, with D possibly TRBD1 on 5 matching bases. Trimming removed 1 base at V and 3 bases at J, with 9 bases between. This CDR3 spans 15 amino acids. The germline V gene encodes CDR1 MGHDK and CDR2 SYGVNS. The CDR3 loop reads CASSELEGDTGELFF. In DNA form, the CDR3 reads TGTGCCAGCAGTGAATTAGAAGGGGACACCGGGGAGCTGTTTTTT.

V usage is TRBV19 and J usage is TRBJ1-5; TRBD1 is a possible D gene (6 bases). This CDR3 contains 16 residues. The V gene lost 2 bases and the J gene lost 4 bases, with 15 bases spanning the gap. The V gene's germline CDR1 is LNHDA and CDR2 SQIVND (reference sequence). The CDR3 DNA follows: TGTGCCAGTAGTATACTTCCCGGACAGCTTAATCAGCCCCAGCATTTT. It translates to CASSILPGQLNQPQHF. Full variable domain (rest looked up from reference TRBV19 and TRBJ1-5): DGGITQSPKYLFRKEGQNVTLSCEQNLNHDAMYWYRQDPGQGLRLIYYSQIVNDFQKGDIAEGYSVSREKKESFPLTVTSAQKNPTAFYLCASSILPGQLNQPQHFGDGTRLSIL.

The V call is TRBV6-1, the J call TRBJ1-4, with 7 nucleotides matching TRBD1. The CDR3 is 15 amino acids. Germline CDR1 and CDR2: MNHNS and SASEGT. Germline trimming cut 1 base from V and 8 bases from J; bases unmatched to any gene: 7. Here the CDR3 DNA reads TGTGCCAGCAGTGAAGTAGGGCAGGGGGGAGAAAAACTGTTTTTT. It yields the protein CASSEVGQGGEKLFF.

This sequence joins TRBV19 and TRBJ2-2; TRBD2 agrees at 8 bases. This CDR3 spans 16 amino acids. J lost 0 bases, V lost 6 bases, and 6 bases had no gene match. Germline V CDR1 and CDR2: LNHDA, SQIVND (reference sequence). In DNA form, the CDR3 reads TGTGCCAGTAGGTCCCTCGGGGGGGCGAACACCGGGGAGCTGTTTTTT. Encoded protein: CASRSLGGANTGELFF. Drawing the rest from reference TRBV19 and TRBJ2-2, the complete variable domain is DGGITQSPKYLFRKEGQNVTLSCEQNLNHDAMYWYRQDPGQGLRLIYYSQIVNDFQKGDIAEGYSVSREKKESFPLTVTSAQKNPTAFYLCASRSLGGANTGELFFGEGSRLTVL.

The V and J genes are TRBV27 and TRBJ2-1, with 8 positions matching TRBD1. The V gene end was trimmed by 8 bases and the J gene end by 12 bases; junction bases not matched to a gene: 6. Germline V gene sequence: CDR1 MNHEY, CDR2 SMNVEV (reference sequence). The CDR3 totals 11 residues. The CDR3 region has the DNA TGTGCCAGCGTCCAGGGGGCTAGGCAGTTCTTC. The encoded protein is CASVQGARQFF.

This clone occurred once. The chain uses TRBV29-1 and TRBJ1-1, with D tentatively TRBD1 (5 bases). This CDR3 is 10 amino acids long. Between the trimmed V and J ends, which lost 2 bases and 10 bases, there was a span of 8 bases. CDR1 is SQVTM, CDR2 ANQGSEA, per germline. The CDR3 spells CSVERTRAFF. The CDR3 nucleotides read TGCAGCGTTGAAAGGACAAGAGCTTTCTTT.